A selection of T cell receptor beta chains follows, all from one sample in a study of response to subunit inactivated influenza vaccine. TCRdb passed the RT-PCR reads through MiXCR, listing each CDR3 protein once. The repertoire holds roughly 180,000 distinct CDR3 sequences, with around 8.8% as singletons. Specimen: non-naive T cells sorted from PBMCs, collected on the day of vaccination. These receptors all come from a man aged 50-60 years who received an inactivated influenza vaccine. CDR3s include the opening cysteine and the closing phenylalanine or tryptophan. The D gene is left open where the match is weak. Some rows mark clone size as missing; the rest say once, few, many or name a class of expanded clone.

clone_size	j_call	d_call	v_call	cdr3_length	cdr3_aa	cdr3_nt
-	TRBJ2-7	-	TRBV6-2/TRBV6-3	11	CASSLLLEQYF	TGTGCCAGCAGTCTACTGCTCGAGCAGTACTTC
few	TRBJ2-2	TRBD2	TRBV6-1	14	CASRGLANTGELFF	TGTGCCAGCAGGGGACTAGCCAACACCGGGGAGCTGTTTTTT
few	TRBJ1-2	TRBD1	TRBV7-9	13	CASSPGDRPLYTF	TGTGCCAGCAGCCCAGGGGACAGACCGCTTTACACCTTC
many	TRBJ2-2	TRBD1	TRBV29-1	16	CSVEDRDRGNTGELFF	TGCAGCGTTGAAGATCGAGACAGGGGAAACACCGGGGAGCTGTTTTTT
many	TRBJ2-2	TRBD1	TRBV20-1	17	CSARHLERQGGTGELFF	TGCAGTGCTAGACACCTGGAGAGACAGGGCGGCACCGGGGAGCTGTTTTTT
few	TRBJ2-5	TRBD2	TRBV5-1	17	CASSLTSGREYQETQYF	TGCGCCAGCAGCTTGACCAGCGGGAGGGAGTACCAAGAGACCCAGTACTTC
many	TRBJ2-2	-	TRBV6-5	15	CASSWRKTYTGELFF	TGTGCCAGCAGTTGGAGGAAAACTTACACCGGGGAGCTGTTTTTT
many	TRBJ1-1	-	TRBV20-1	14	CSARDRILNTEAFF	TGCAGTGCTAGAGATCGAATACTGAACACTGAAGCTTTCTTT
-	TRBJ2-5	-	TRBV6-5	13	CASSSPGQETQYF	TGTGCCAGCAGTTCCCCGGGACAAGAGACCCAGTACTTC
few	TRBJ2-7	TRBD1	TRBV20-1	17	CSARRETGTGDWYEQYF	TGCAGTGCTAGACGTGAGACCGGGACAGGGGATTGGTACGAGCAGTACTTC
few	TRBJ2-5	TRBD2	TRBV6-2/TRBV6-3	15	CASSYGGSGPETQYF	TGTGCCAGCAGTTACGGCGGGAGCGGCCCAGAGACCCAGTACTTC
many	TRBJ2-3	-	TRBV7-2	14	CASSLGSHTDTQYF	TGTGCCAGCAGCTTGGGCAGCCACACAGATACGCAGTATTTT
many	TRBJ2-1	TRBD2	TRBV12-3/TRBV12-4	15	CASSNLAGGSNEQFF	TGTGCCAGCAGCAATCTAGCGGGGGGTAGCAATGAGCAGTTCTTC
-	TRBJ2-4	TRBD2	TRBV20-1	15	CSASVIAGGGNIQYF	TGCAGTGCTAGTGTAATAGCGGGGGGGGGAAACATTCAGTACTTC
-	TRBJ2-5	-	TRBV7-7	14	CASSSPGPQETQYF	TGTGCTAGCAGCTCACCGGGCCCACAAGAGACCCAGTACTTC
many	TRBJ2-7	-	TRBV20-1	12	CSAPDLSYEQYF	TGCAGTGCCCCGGACCTGTCCTACGAGCAGTACTTC
many	TRBJ1-1	TRBD1	TRBV20-1	13	CSAKRQGNTEAFF	TGCAGTGCTAAGCGACAGGGGAACACTGAAGCTTTCTTT
-	TRBJ2-3	-	TRBV28	14	CASSLPRGWDTQYF	TGTGCCAGCAGTTTGCCAAGGGGGTGGGATACGCAGTATTTT
-	TRBJ2-2	TRBD2	TRBV29-1	18	CSVRGTSGRVGVTGELFF	TGCAGCGTTAGGGGGACTAGCGGGAGGGTCGGAGTAACCGGGGAGCTGTTTTTT
many	TRBJ1-1	-	TRBV30	13	CAWSVHGNTEAFF	TGTGCCTGGAGTGTACACGGTAACACTGAAGCTTTCTTT
-	TRBJ1-5	-	TRBV7-6	15	CASSLGRNSNQPQHF	TGTGCCAGCAGCTTAGGCAGAAATAGCAATCAGCCCCAGCATTTT
few	TRBJ2-7	-	TRBV6-1	12	CASSAYGYEQYF	TGTGCCAGCAGTGCTTACGGCTACGAGCAGTACTTC
few	TRBJ2-1	-	TRBV4-1	15	CASSLQGYLVDEQFF	TGCGCCAGCAGCCTTCAGGGGTATTTGGTCGATGAGCAGTTCTTC
few	TRBJ2-2	-	TRBV27	17	CASSLILGRALAGELFF	TGTGCCAGCAGTTTAATTTTGGGGCGGGCACTGGCGGGGGAGCTGTTTTTT
many	TRBJ2-7	TRBD1	TRBV6-2/TRBV6-3	15	CASSQARDRTYEQYF	TGTGCCAGCAGTCAAGCCCGGGACAGGACGTACGAGCAGTACTTC
-	TRBJ2-5	-	TRBV5-1	14	CASTRSSGGETQYF	TGCGCCAGCACTCGAAGCTCTGGAGGGGAGACCCAGTACTTC
many	TRBJ2-1	-	TRBV5-5	14	CASSLEFLGAEQFF	TGTGCCAGCAGCTTGGAATTTTTAGGGGCCGAGCAGTTCTTC
few	TRBJ1-6	TRBD1	TRBV11-2	16	CASSSYGQAINSPLHF	TGTGCCAGCAGCTCTTACGGACAGGCTATTAATTCACCCCTCCACTTT
-	TRBJ1-1	-	TRBV7-2	15	CASSFATVRNTEAFF	TGTGCCAGCAGCTTTGCGACAGTAAGGAACACTGAAGCTTTCTTT
-	TRBJ2-4	-	TRBV14	21	CASSPRERQTNPKLAKNIQYF	TGTGCCAGCAGCCCGCGAGAGCGGCAGACAAACCCGAAGCTAGCCAAAAACATTCAGTACTTC
few	TRBJ1-5	-	TRBV29-1	13	CSVGGNSNQPQHF	TGCAGCGTTGGAGGGAATAGCAATCAGCCCCAGCATTTT
few	TRBJ2-7	-	TRBV4-3	13	CASSQHRSYEQYF	TGCGCCAGCAGCCAACACCGGAGCTACGAGCAGTACTTC
-	TRBJ2-5	TRBD2	TRBV6-1	14	CASKRGGAPETQYF	TGTGCCAGCAAGCGCGGGGGGGCCCCTGAGACCCAGTACTTC
few	TRBJ2-4	-	TRBV4-3	14	CASSQEEWSNIQYF	TGCGCCAGCAGCCAAGAGGAGTGGTCAAACATTCAGTACTTC
few	TRBJ2-3	-	TRBV6-5	12	CAAGGAWDTQYF	TGTGCCGCGGGCGGAGCATGGGATACGCAGTATTTT
-	TRBJ1-4	TRBD1	TRBV12-3/TRBV12-4	14	CASTWDRGNEKLFF	TGTGCCAGCACATGGGACAGGGGGAACGAAAAACTGTTTTTT
-	TRBJ2-5	TRBD1	TRBV7-9	15	CASSGWMTGTETQYF	TGTGCCAGCAGCGGCTGGATGACAGGGACAGAGACCCAGTACTTC
few	TRBJ2-3	-	TRBV9	15	CASSGHRDNTDTQYF	TGTGCCAGCAGCGGACACAGGGACAACACAGATACGCAGTATTTT
few	TRBJ1-6	TRBD1	TRBV12-3/TRBV12-4	15	CASRPQGTNNSPLHF	TGTGCCAGCAGGCCACAGGGGACTAATAATTCACCCCTCCACTTT
-	TRBJ1-1	-	TRBV12-3/TRBV12-4	13	CASSSDTPRIAFF	TGTGCCAGCAGCTCGGACACTCCTAGAATCGCCTTTTTT
-	TRBJ2-7	-	TRBV29-1	13	CSVKPDSSYEQYF	TGCAGCGTTAAACCGGACAGCTCCTACGAGCAGTACTTC
few	TRBJ2-1	TRBD1	TRBV29-1	14	CSVDVRAGGNEQFF	TGCAGCGTTGATGTTCGTGCAGGGGGCAATGAGCAGTTCTTC
-	TRBJ2-3	-	TRBV5-1	13	CASSIWGDDTQYF	TGCGCCAGCAGCATTTGGGGAGATGATACGCAGTATTTT
-	TRBJ2-2	TRBD2	TRBV5-1	16	CASSFRASGAPGELFF	TGCGCCAGCAGCTTTAGGGCTAGCGGGGCTCCCGGGGAGCTGTTTTTT